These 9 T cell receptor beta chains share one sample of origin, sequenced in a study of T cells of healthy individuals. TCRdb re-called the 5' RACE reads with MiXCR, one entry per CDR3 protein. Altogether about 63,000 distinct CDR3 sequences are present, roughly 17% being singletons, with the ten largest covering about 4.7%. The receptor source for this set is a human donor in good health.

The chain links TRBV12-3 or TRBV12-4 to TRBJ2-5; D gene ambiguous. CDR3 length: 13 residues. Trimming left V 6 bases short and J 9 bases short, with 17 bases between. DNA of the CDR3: TGTGCCAGCAGCCCCGACGCGGTGGGGTCCCAGTACTTC. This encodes CASSPDAVGSQYF.

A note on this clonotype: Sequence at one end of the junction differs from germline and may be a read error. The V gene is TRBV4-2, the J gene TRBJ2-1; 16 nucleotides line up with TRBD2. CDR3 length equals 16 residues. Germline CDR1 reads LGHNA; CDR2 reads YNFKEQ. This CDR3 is CDSSPGTSGGAGEQFF. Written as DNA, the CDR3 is TGTGACAGCAGCCCGGGGACTAGCGGGGGGGCGGGCGAGCAGTTCTTC.

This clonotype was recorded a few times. The CDR3 DNA is TGTGCCAGCAGCTTAGTCGTGGGAGGGGGCAATGAGCAGTTCTTC. Translating gives CASSLVVGGGNEQFF. The chain uses TRBV7-9 and TRBJ2-1; a weak D match, TRBD2 (7 bases). Trimming left V 1 base short and J 6 bases short, with 13 bases between. CDR3 length equals 15 residues. Germline assignment: CDR1 SEHNR and CDR2 FQNEAQ (reference sequence).

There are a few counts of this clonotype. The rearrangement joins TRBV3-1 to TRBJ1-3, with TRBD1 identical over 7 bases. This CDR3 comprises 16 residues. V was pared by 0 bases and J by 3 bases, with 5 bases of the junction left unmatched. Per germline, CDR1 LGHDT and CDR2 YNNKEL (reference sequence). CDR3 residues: CASSQDSRGNGNTIYF. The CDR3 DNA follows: TGTGCCAGCAGCCAAGACAGCAGGGGGAATGGAAACACCATATATTTT.

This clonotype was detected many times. In DNA, the CDR3 is TGCAGTGCTAGTAAGGGACTCTCTGGAAACACCATATATTTT. This encodes CSASKGLSGNTIYF. The genes are TRBV20-1 and TRBJ1-3, with a weak D call TRBD1 (5 bases). V gave up 3 bases and J gave up 0 bases, with 9 bases separating them. The CDR3 is 14 residues long. Germline V gene data show CDR1 as DFQATT and CDR2 as SNEGSKA (reference sequence).

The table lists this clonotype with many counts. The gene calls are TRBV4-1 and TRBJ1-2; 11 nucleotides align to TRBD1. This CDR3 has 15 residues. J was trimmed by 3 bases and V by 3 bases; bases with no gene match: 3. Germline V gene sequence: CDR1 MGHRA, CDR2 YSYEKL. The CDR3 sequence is CASSQGQGGYYGYTF. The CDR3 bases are TGCGCCAGCAGCCAGGGACAGGGGGGCTACTATGGCTACACCTTC.

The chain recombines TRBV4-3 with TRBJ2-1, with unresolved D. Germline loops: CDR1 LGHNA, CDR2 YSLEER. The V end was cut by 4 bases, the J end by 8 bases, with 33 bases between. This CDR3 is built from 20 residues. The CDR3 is CASSPSPTPLRSIPWHEQFF. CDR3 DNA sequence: TGCGCCAGCAGCCCATCACCAACCCCACTCCGGAGTATCCCCTGGCATGAGCAGTTCTTC.

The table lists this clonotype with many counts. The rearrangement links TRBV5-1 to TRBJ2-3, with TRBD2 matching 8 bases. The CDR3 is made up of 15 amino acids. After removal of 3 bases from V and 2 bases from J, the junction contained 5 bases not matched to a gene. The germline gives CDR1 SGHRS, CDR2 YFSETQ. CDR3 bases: TGCGCCAGCAGCTCCGGGAGGGGGGTCACAGATACGCAGTATTTT. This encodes CASSSGRGVTDTQYF.

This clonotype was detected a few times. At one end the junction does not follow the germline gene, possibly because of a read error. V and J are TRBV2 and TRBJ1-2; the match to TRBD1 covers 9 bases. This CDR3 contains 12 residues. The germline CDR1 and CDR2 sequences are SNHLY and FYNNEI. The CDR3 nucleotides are TGTGCCAGCAGGGGACAGGGCCCCCTACCAGGGTTC. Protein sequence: CASRGQGPLPGF.